The sequence of this T cell receptor (beta chain) was determined in a study of blood T cell repertoires in COVID-19. Study summary: PBMCs, B-cell-depleted T cells, or T cells were the source of the cDNA or gDNA that made up the material.

The sample holds one count of this clone. As originally analysed: Reference gene primer amplification yielded estimated nucleated cell counts. Clones were read by immunoSEQ multiplex PCR, and TCRdb kept only the in-frame ones, dropping some. V and J calls and clone size are given by that table; D and trimming were obtained from the DNA. The sample yields about 130,000 clones, more than 75% seen once. Germline V gene data show CDR1 as SGHTA and CDR2 as FQGNSA. CDR3 length: 13 amino acids. Trimming stripped 5 bases from V and 3 bases from J, with 8 bases between. The sequence was collected from a human donor in a cohort sampled during active COVID-19. Material: peripheral blood. This chain joins TRBV7-2 and TRBJ1-5; D is possibly TRBD1 (6 bases). The CDR3 protein is CASSRQDNQPQHF. CDR3 DNA sequence: TGTGCCAGCAGCCGACAGGACAATCAGCCCCAGCATTTT.